Below are 27 T cell receptor beta chains sequenced from a single sample in a study of T cell repertoires in cytomegalovirus infection. The antigens of these receptors remain unknown. TCRdb re-called the reads with MiXCR, one entry per CDR3 protein. Of 700,000 to 900,000 distinct CDR3 sequences in the sample, about 28% were seen once. The sample consisted of cultured CD8+ T cells from PBMCs, taken from culture after CMV antigen stimulation. These receptors were collected from a human donor in good health (CMV status not recorded). Some clones in this sample may be carry-over from other donors' samples.

The chain uses TRBV11-3 and TRBJ2-3; D is possibly TRBD2 (5 bases). With 4 bases removed from V and 5 bases from J, the gap between germline ends came to 16 bases. This CDR3 comprises 15 residues. Per the germline V gene, CDR1 is SGHNT and CDR2 is YENEEA. CDR3 protein: CASSSRTPGEDTQYF. The DNA for the CDR3 is TGTGCCAGCAGCTCCCGGACCCCCGGGGAAGATACGCAGTATTTT.

The table lists this clonotype with many counts. The CDR3: CASSLAGRHNEQFF. The CDR3 bases are TGTGCCAGCAGCTTGGCGGGGCGACACAATGAGCAGTTCTTC. The chain is built from TRBV7-2 and TRBJ2-1, with D tentatively TRBD2 (6 bases). CDR3 size: 14 residues. V was clipped by 3 bases and J by 5 bases, with 11 bases between them. Per germline, CDR1 SGHTA and CDR2 FQGNSA.

The chain couples TRBV2 to TRBJ1-1, with a possible D match to TRBD1 (5 bases). Germline V CDR1 and CDR2: SNHLY, FYNNEI. The V end was cut by 5 bases, the J end by 0 bases, with 10 bases between. This CDR3 has 14 residues. The CDR3 DNA follows: TGTGCCAGCAGTCTCAGGGAGTTGAACACTGAAGCTTTCTTT. This sequence encodes CASSLRELNTEAFF.

Only a few counts were recorded for this clonotype. The chain combines TRBV6-1 with TRBJ1-3; D gene ambiguous. This CDR3 is built from 15 residues. V was trimmed by 3 bases and J by 0 bases, leaving 9 bases between them. Germline-derived CDR1 and CDR2 are MNHNS and SASEGT. The CDR3 DNA is TGTGCCAGCAGTGAGTGGCAGACCTCTGGAAACACCATATATTTT. It is translated as CASSEWQTSGNTIYF.

The genes are TRBV6-2 or TRBV6-3 and TRBJ2-1, with D maybe TRBD1 (5 bases). CDR1 MNHEY and CDR2 SVGEGT come from the germline V gene. V lost 2 bases to trimming and J lost 9 bases, with 14 bases between them. The CDR3 runs to 14 residues. CDR3 sequence: CASSYRSGGAEQFF. The CDR3 region has the DNA TGTGCCAGCAGTTACAGGTCGGGTGGGGCTGAGCAGTTCTTC.

This clonotype was counted only a few times. V gene TRBV7-6 combines with J gene TRBJ2-1, with unresolved D. V dropped 4 bases and J dropped 10 bases, with 14 bases sitting between them. Per germline, CDR1 SGHVS and CDR2 FNYEAQ. The CDR3 extends over 13 amino acids. The CDR3 region is CASSSTFPQEQFF. CDR3 nucleotide sequence: TGTGCCAGCAGCTCGACCTTTCCGCAGGAGCAGTTCTTC.

This clonotype has ten or more counts. The chain joins TRBV12-3 or TRBV12-4 to TRBJ2-5; TRBD1 aligns across 9 bases. The CDR3 has 15 amino acids. The J segment lost 5 bases and the V segment lost 5 bases, leaving 9 bases of the junction unmatched. CDR3 sequence reads: CASSQRTGAGETQYF. The CDR3 DNA sequence: TGTGCCAGCAGTCAAAGGACAGGGGCCGGGGAGACCCAGTACTTC.

The table lists this clonotype with a few counts. The chain has TRBV29-1 and TRBJ2-1; 11 bases are a match to TRBD2. The CDR3 runs to 18 residues. V trimming: 6 bases; J trimming: 2 bases; junction bases outside the gene matches: 15. Looked up from germline, CDR1 is SQVTM and CDR2 is ANQGSEA. The CDR3 sequence is CSVDPTLAGGTTYNEQFF. Written as DNA, the CDR3 is TGCAGCGTCGATCCCACGCTAGCGGGGGGCACCACCTACAATGAGCAGTTCTTC.

The chain has TRBV4-1 and TRBJ1-6, with TRBD1 matching over 7 bases. CDR3 length: 16 residues. CDR1 MGHRA and CDR2 YSYEKL come from the germline V gene. With 0 bases clipped from V and 10 bases from J, the junction kept 9 bases outside the gene matches. CDR3 coding DNA: TGCGCCAGCAGCCAAGAGGGGATAGGGGGCAACTCACCCCTCCACTTT. This encodes CASSQEGIGGNSPLHF.

This clonotype was found many times. The rearrangement uses TRBV20-1 and TRBJ1-5; weak D call: TRBD1 (6 bases). The CDR3 covers 13 residues. Germline-derived CDR1 and CDR2 are DFQATT and SNEGSKA (reference sequence). The V end was cut by 5 bases, the J end by 6 bases, with 14 bases between. DNA for the CDR3: TGCAGTGCTTACTCAGGGGCCAGTCAGCCCCAGCATTTT. Encoded protein: CSAYSGASQPQHF.

The genes are TRBV5-6 and TRBJ2-2, with 9 bases that match TRBD1. The V and J ends lost 7 bases and 7 bases, in that order; junction bases with no gene match: 17. Germline V gene sequence: CDR1 SGHDT, CDR2 YYEEEE. The CDR3 loop spans 17 amino acids. The CDR3 sequence is CASALQGALDDIGELFF. Written as DNA, the CDR3 is TGTGCCAGCGCACTACAGGGGGCGCTTGATGATATCGGGGAGCTGTTTTTT.

This clonotype was recorded a few times. The rearrangement uses TRBV14 and TRBJ2-7; D ambiguous. This CDR3 comprises 13 residues. Germline CDR1 reads SGHDN; CDR2 reads FVKESK. Deletions cut 1 base from V and 6 bases from J, with 10 bases between. The CDR3 DNA is TGTGCCAGCAGCCAAGGGTTCGTCAGCGAGCAGTACTTC. It specifies CASSQGFVSEQYF.

The genes are TRBV12-3 or TRBV12-4 and TRBJ1-1, with 11 bases fitting TRBD1. This CDR3 has 15 amino acids. J was trimmed by 3 bases and V by 5 bases; bases with no gene match: 5. The CDR3 nucleotides read TGTGCCAGCAGTCCGAGGACAGGGGGCGACACTGAAGCTTTCTTT. Translation: CASSPRTGGDTEAFF.

The J gene is TRBJ2-3, the V gene TRBV6-5; unclear D gene. Trimming took 0 bases from V and 0 from J, leaving 10 bases between them. The CDR3 sequence is 16 residues long. Germline values: CDR1 MNHEY, CDR2 SVGAGI. The CDR3 DNA sequence: TGTGCCAGCAGTTACTCCGCCCTTACTAGCACAGATACGCAGTATTTT. It encodes CASSYSALTSTDTQYF.

The gene calls are TRBV12-3 or TRBV12-4 and TRBJ2-3; D is possibly TRBD1 (6 bases). This CDR3 region has 16 residues. V shed 6 bases and J shed 0 bases, with 16 bases lying between them. The DNA for the CDR3 is TGTGCCAGCAGCGCCCCGAGAGACAGGAGCACAGATACGCAGTATTTT. Its translation: CASSAPRDRSTDTQYF.

The chain carries TRBV5-6 and TRBJ1-1; unclear D gene. Germline V gene data show CDR1 as SGHDT and CDR2 as YYEEEE. V shed 2 bases and J shed 1 base, with 9 bases lying between them. The CDR3 runs 14 residues. CDR3 amino acids: CASSFEAGNTEAFF. CDR3 in DNA: TGTGCCAGCAGCTTTGAAGCGGGGAACACTGAAGCTTTCTTT.

The chain uses TRBV7-6 and TRBJ2-1, with D possibly matching TRBD1 (5 bases). The ends were cut back, 0 bases at V and 7 bases at J, with 13 bases in the middle. The CDR3 runs 15 residues. Germline V gives CDR1 SGHVS, CDR2 FNYEAQ. The CDR3 DNA is TGTGCCAGCAGCTTAGCGGTGGGGTACAGGAATGAGCAGTTCTTC. This sequence encodes CASSLAVGYRNEQFF.

V usage is TRBV6-2 or TRBV6-3 and J usage is TRBJ2-7; TRBD1 agrees at 8 bases. Germline trimming cut 4 bases from V and 3 bases from J; bases unmatched to any gene: 8. The length of the CDR3 is 15 residues. Germline CDR1 reads MNHEY; CDR2 reads SVGEGT. The chain's CDR3 is CASSLGDRSVYEQYV. In DNA, the CDR3 is TGTGCCAGCAGTTTGGGGGACAGGTCCGTCTACGAGCAGTACGTC.

This clonotype was seen a few times. This chain's CDR3 is CASSHWGGPIEQFF. For the CDR3, the DNA is TGTGCCAGCAGCCACTGGGGGGGGCCGATTGAGCAGTTCTTC. V usage is TRBV7-2 and J usage is TRBJ2-1; TRBD2 might be the D (7 bases). The CDR3 consists of 14 residues. Germline loops: CDR1 SGHTA, CDR2 FQGNSA. V lost 5 bases and J lost 9, with 17 bases in between.

This clonotype has only a few counts. The V and J genes are TRBV10-3 and TRBJ1-1, with D maybe TRBD1 (5 bases). V was trimmed by 0 bases and J by 0 bases, leaving 8 bases between them. CDR3 length: 15 residues. Germline assignment: CDR1 ENHRY and CDR2 SYGVKD. The CDR3 DNA is TGTGCCATCAGTGAGTCCAGGACACTGAACACTGAAGCTTTCTTT. It yields the protein CAISESRTLNTEAFF.

This rearrangement joins TRBV7-9 to TRBJ2-1; D remains ambiguous. Germline V lookup: CDR1 SEHNR, CDR2 FQNEAQ (reference sequence). The CDR3 has 16 residues. The ends were cut back, 5 bases at V and 1 base at J, with 15 bases in the middle. CDR3 in amino acids: CASSPRLGPSYNEQFF. The CDR3 region has the DNA TGTGCCAGCAGCCCCCGTCTAGGGCCGTCCTACAATGAGCAGTTCTTC. Together with reference TRBV7-9 and TRBJ2-1, the CDR3 gives the full variable domain: DTGVSQNPRHKITKRGQNVTFRCDPISEHNRLYWYRQTLGQGPEFLTYFQNEAQLEKSRLLSDRFSAERPKGSFSTLEIQRTEQGDSAMYLCASSPRLGPSYNEQFFGPGTRLTVL.

Turning to this clonotype: Likely a read error: the CDR3 ends without its conserved phenylalanine or tryptophan. The chain uses TRBV20-1 and TRBJ1-5; tentative D call: TRBD1 (6 bases). Germline assignment: CDR1 DFQATT and CDR2 SNEGSKA (reference sequence). CDR3 length equals 12 residues. The V gene lost 6 bases and the J gene lost 4 bases, with 10 bases spanning the gap. The CDR3 spells CSATDSNQPQHS. CDR3 DNA: TGCAGTGCCACGGACAGTAATCAGCCCCAGCATTCT.

The rearrangement uses TRBV5-6 and TRBJ2-3, with 7 bases aligning to TRBD2. V lost 2 bases, J lost 5 bases, and 8 bases stayed unmatched. Looked up from germline, CDR1 is SGHDT and CDR2 is YYEEEE. The CDR3 is made up of 15 amino acids. This CDR3 reads CASSLSGGGIDTQYF. CDR3 sequence (DNA): TGTGCCAGCAGCTTATCTGGGGGGGGGATAGATACGCAGTATTTT.

J is TRBJ1-6 and V is TRBV2; possible D gene TRBD1, 6 bases. The CDR3 totals 15 residues. Germline CDR1 reads SNHLY; CDR2 reads FYNNEI. V was pared by 7 bases and J by 0 bases, with 10 bases between. The CDR3: CASTDRSSYNSPLHF. The DNA of the CDR3 is TGTGCCAGCACGGACAGAAGCTCCTATAATTCACCCCTCCACTTT. The variable domain in full, with the rest retrieved from reference TRBV2 and TRBJ1-6, is EPEVTQTPSHQVTQMGQEVILRCVPISNHLYFYWYRQILGQKVEFLVSFYNNEISEKSEIFDDQFSVERPDGSNFTLKIRSTKLEDSAMYFCASTDRSSYNSPLHFGNGTRLTVT.

This chain uses TRBV27 with TRBJ1-5; D may be TRBD1 (6 bases). CDR3 length: 14 amino acids. The germline V and J ends were trimmed by 3 bases and 9 bases, with 15 bases remaining between them. Germline CDR1 MNHEY, CDR2 SMNVEV (reference sequence). The CDR3 nucleotides are TGTGCCAGCAGTTTTGGGACAACTTCGGCGCCCCAGCATTTT. Amino acid sequence: CASSFGTTSAPQHF.

This clonotype was counted only a few times. The J gene is TRBJ2-3, the V gene TRBV7-3; D remains ambiguous. The length of the CDR3 is 15 residues. Germline V CDR1 and CDR2: SGHTA, FQGTGA. The V end lost 0 bases, the J end lost 0 bases, and 7 bases lay between the germline ends. CDR3 DNA sequence: TGTGCCAGCAGCTTAACTTCGCAAAGCACAGATACGCAGTATTTT. It translates to CASSLTSQSTDTQYF. The variable domain in full, completed from reference TRBV7-3 and TRBJ2-3, reads GAGVSQTPSNKVTEKGKYVELRCDPISGHTALYWYRQSLGQGPEFLIYFQGTGAADDSGLPNDRFFAVRPEGSVSTLKIQRTERGDSAVYLCASSLTSQSTDTQYFGPGTRLTVL.

The J gene is TRBJ2-7, the V gene TRBV7-6, with D perhaps matching TRBD2 (7 bases). The CDR3 is made up of 16 amino acids. CDR1 and CDR2 from the germline V gene are SGHVS and FNYEAQ. V lost 4 bases to trimming and J lost 1 base, with 17 bases between them. The chain's CDR3 is CASSSDKGGGSYEQYF. The CDR3 coding sequence is TGTGCCAGCAGCTCCGACAAAGGGGGGGGGTCCTACGAGCAGTACTTC.